This T cell receptor beta chain stems from a study of blood T cell repertoires in COVID-19. On the study more broadly: Sources were T cells, B-cell-depleted T cells, or PBMCs; the material itself was cDNA or gDNA.

Per the authors' pipeline: Reference gene primers were amplified, and this amplification served to estimate nucleated cell counts. The repertoire was sequenced with immunoSEQ multiplex PCR; TCRdb's copy has only in-frame clones and lacks some. The DNA gave D and trimming, while V, J and clone size come from that table. The table includes about 200,000 clones, approximately 86% detected once. Sequencing was carried out using PBMCs or T cells enriched from blood (not recorded which). The clonotype originates from a woman aged 60 to 75 with acute COVID-19.

The chain's CDR3 is CASSIKRGNQPQHF. The CDR3 nucleotides are TGTGCCAGTAGTATCAAGCGGGGCAATCAGCCCCAGCATTTT. The chain employs TRBV19 and TRBJ1-5; D not resolved. Trimming left V 3 bases short and J 2 bases short, with 8 bases between. Germline V gene sequence: CDR1 LNHDA, CDR2 SQIVND (reference sequence). This CDR3 spans 14 amino acids. The whole variable domain, remainder taken from reference TRBV19 and TRBJ1-5, is DGGITQSPKYLFRKEGQNVTLSCEQNLNHDAMYWYRQDPGQGLRLIYYSQIVNDFQKGDIAEGYSVSREKKESFPLTVTSAQKNPTAFYLCASSIKRGNQPQHFGDGTRLSIL.